One and the same sample provided the 5 T cell receptor beta chains below, sequenced in a study of human thymus T cells. Produced via immunoSEQ multiplex PCR; TCRdb's table is partial and in-frame only. The repertoire holds about 60,000 clones, with roughly 94% as singletons. Material: blood. These receptors originate from a boy under three years old with a congenital heart defect but otherwise immunologically healthy.

The V call is TRBV29-1, the J call TRBJ2-3; TRBD2 matches at 9 bases. CDR3 size: 16 residues. Germline CDR1 and CDR2: SQVTM and ANQGSEA. V gave up 6 bases and J gave up 8 bases; unmatched junction bases: 18. The CDR3 loop reads CSVRRSGSSAGGTQYF. The CDR3 coding sequence is TGCAGCGTCCGTCGTTCGGGGTCCTCAGCGGGGGGTACGCAGTATTTT.

The chain couples TRBV5-1 to TRBJ2-2; 11 bases agree with TRBD2. J lost 1 base, V lost 0 bases, and 2 bases had no gene match. The CDR3 spans 17 residues. Germline V gives CDR1 SGHRS, CDR2 YFSETQ. The CDR3 reads CASSLGTSGWNTGELFF. The CDR3 nucleotides read TGCGCCAGCAGCTTGGGGACTAGCGGGTGGAACACCGGGGAGCTGTTTTTT.

This chain uses TRBV5-4 with TRBJ1-1, with a weak D call TRBD1 (5 bases). This CDR3 spans 15 amino acids. Between the trimmed V and J ends, which lost 4 bases and 6 bases, there was a span of 19 bases. Germline values: CDR1 SGHNT, CDR2 YYREEE (reference sequence). CDR3 in DNA: TGTGCCAGCAGCCAAATGACAGTTATGGGGCCTGAAGCTTTCTTT. This codes for CASSQMTVMGPEAFF. Full variable domain (rest looked up from reference TRBV5-4 and TRBJ1-1): ETGVTQSPTHLIKTRGQQVTLRCSSQSGHNTVSWYQQALGQGPQFIFQYYREEENGRGNFPPRFSGLQFPNYSSELNVNALELDDSALYLCASSQMTVMGPEAFFGQGTRLTVV.

The chain carries TRBV5-4 and TRBJ2-1; D ambiguous. Germline values: CDR1 SGHNT, CDR2 YYREEE (reference sequence). This CDR3 is 15 amino acids long. V lost 0 bases to trimming and J lost 0 bases, with 7 bases between them. The CDR3 is CASSLASPSYNEQFF. Here the CDR3 DNA reads TGTGCCAGCAGCTTGGCCAGCCCCTCCTACAATGAGCAGTTCTTC.

The chain is built from TRBV7-2 and TRBJ2-7; TRBD1 or TRBD2 may be the D gene (6 bases each). Germline loops: CDR1 SGHTA, CDR2 FQGNSA. V gave up 0 bases and J gave up 2 bases, with 11 bases separating them. CDR3 length: 15 amino acids. The CDR3 loop is CASSLAGGAPYEQYF. The DNA of the CDR3 is TGTGCCAGCAGCTTAGCGGGGGGCGCTCCCTACGAGCAGTACTTC.